These 16 T cell receptor beta chains were sequenced from one sample in a study of T cells in Graves' hyperthyroidism and ophthalmopathy. Amplified TCR beta CDR3 regions came from RNA transcripts. The HTBI primer set was used in a first-round RT-PCR of the TCR CDR3. TCRdb independently ran MiXCR on the multiplex PCR reads; one entry per CDR3 protein. This sample has roughly 500,000 distinct CDR3 sequences; 40% to 50% occur once, and the top ten carry around 44%. The sequencing sample was made of peripheral blood or thyroid tissue (not recorded which). These receptors all stem from an adult woman with Graves' disease, either hyperthyroidism or ophthalmopathy (not recorded which).

Points on this clonotype: Here the CDR3 omits its conserved ending phenylalanine or tryptophan, so a read error is the likely source. The limits of the CDR3 on the DNA are not certain, so only TCRdb's listed CDR3 is given. The chain recombines TRBV2 with TRBJ2-6; TRBD2, as called in the table, went unchecked against the DNA. Germline V gene sequence: CDR1 SNHLY, CDR2 FYNNEI. Inclusive of both ends, the CDR3 amounts to 9 amino acids. CDR3 sequence reads: CASTLAVDT.

This chain joins TRBV10-3 and TRBJ2-7; TRBD2 aligns across 7 bases. The CDR3 is made up of 12 amino acids. Germline V gene lookup returns CDR1 ENHRY and CDR2 SYGVKD. V lost 6 bases, J lost 6 bases, and 5 bases stayed unmatched. CDR3 region: CAISGGKIEQYF. The CDR3 region has the DNA TGTGCCATCAGCGGGGGGAAAATCGAGCAGTACTTC.

This clonotype was counted ten times or more. V gene TRBV4-1 combines with J gene TRBJ1-1; D gene uncertain. The V end was cut by 4 bases, the J end by 0 bases, with 15 bases between. CDR1 and CDR2 (germline): MGHRA, YSYEKL. The CDR3 is 16 amino acids. CDR3 bases: TGCGCCAGCAGCCCCGGCAAACTGACCGTGAACACTGAAGCTTTCTTT. It codes for CASSPGKLTVNTEAFF.

This clonotype was recorded at least ten times. The chain has TRBV19 and TRBJ1-2; 8 bases match TRBD1. Trimming cost V 5 bases and J 2 bases; bases outside gene matches: 10. CDR1 is LNHDA and CDR2 is SQIVND in the germline V gene (reference sequence). This CDR3 has 16 residues. The DNA for the CDR3 is TGTGCCAGTAGTCAAGCCCGGGACAGGCCGAACTATGGCTACACCTTC. It codes for CASSQARDRPNYGYTF.

The V gene is TRBV5-1, the J gene TRBJ1-1; D is unclear. Looked up from germline, CDR1 is SGHRS and CDR2 is YFSETQ. The CDR3 is 15 amino acids. V shed 0 bases and J shed 0 bases, with 9 bases lying between them. CDR3 in amino acids: CASSLVEGMNTEAFF. CDR3 DNA: TGCGCCAGCAGCTTGGTCGAGGGCATGAACACTGAAGCTTTCTTT. Together with reference TRBV5-1 and TRBJ1-1, the CDR3 gives the full variable domain: KAGVTQTPRYLIKTRGQQVTLSCSPISGHRSVSWYQQTPGQGLQFLFEYFSETQRNKGNFPGRFSGRQFSNSRSEMNVSTLELGDSALYLCASSLVEGMNTEAFFGQGTRLTVV.

The V and J genes are TRBV7-2 and TRBJ2-7; D is perhaps TRBD2 (5 bases). Germline V gene sequence: CDR1 SGHTA, CDR2 FQGNSA. V lost 1 base, J lost 5 bases, and 9 bases lay in between. The CDR3 has 13 amino acids. The CDR3 DNA sequence: TGTGCCAGCAGCTTAGGAGGGTTGAACGAGCAGTACTTC. Amino acid sequence: CASSLGGLNEQYF. Full variable domain (rest looked up from reference TRBV7-2 and TRBJ2-7): GAGVSQSPSNKVTEKGKDVELRCDPISGHTALYWYRQSLGQGLEFLIYFQGNSAPDKSGLPSDRFSAERTGGSVSTLTIQRTQQEDSAVYLCASSLGGLNEQYFGPGTRLTVT.

The table lists this clonotype with many counts. The chain links TRBV7-6 to TRBJ1-1, with 9 bases aligning to TRBD1. The CDR3 consists of 13 residues. Per the germline V gene, CDR1 is SGHVS and CDR2 is FNYEAQ. V lost 8 bases to trimming and J lost 5 bases; unmatched junction nucleotides: 6. As DNA, the CDR3 is TGTGCCAGCGGACAGGGGTTGGGGACTGAAGCTTTCTTT. This codes for CASGQGLGTEAFF.

V and J are TRBV27 and TRBJ1-6; no reliable D call. Looked up from germline, CDR1 is MNHEY and CDR2 is SMNVEV (reference sequence). The CDR3 totals 13 residues. Trimming cost V 6 bases and J 10 bases, with 13 bases left between them. The CDR3 sequence: CASSLEFLSPLHF. The CDR3 DNA is TGTGCCAGCAGCCTCGAGTTTCTCTCACCCCTCCACTTT.

The chain couples TRBV7-9 to TRBJ1-2; unclear D gene. Between the trimmed V and J ends, which lost 1 base and 6 bases, there was a span of 12 bases. This CDR3 is 14 amino acids long. Germline loops: CDR1 SEHNR, CDR2 FQNEAQ (reference sequence). The CDR3 DNA reads TGTGCCAGCAGCTTAGGGCCATCCGGAGATGGCTACACCTTC. It encodes CASSLGPSGDGYTF.

The rearrangement joins TRBV7-8 to TRBJ1-4; D not resolved. Between the trimmed V and J ends, which lost 5 bases and 6 bases, there was a span of 16 bases. Germline V gives CDR1 SGHVS, CDR2 FQNEAQ. The CDR3 consists of 15 residues. The CDR3 DNA reads as TGTGCCAGCAGCCCCCGGGGTAGCCTCCATGAAAAACTGTTTTTT. Its protein is CASSPRGSLHEKLFF.

This clonotype was seen a handful of times. This rearrangement joins TRBV28 to TRBJ1-1; TRBD1 might be the D (6 bases). This CDR3 comprises 13 residues. Germline V lookup: CDR1 MDHEN, CDR2 SYDVKM. V was shortened by 6 bases and J by 4 bases, with 12 bases between the two germline ends. CDR3 residues: CASRVTGFTEAFF. The CDR3 DNA sequence: TGTGCCAGCAGGGTCACAGGGTTCACTGAAGCTTTCTTT.

The gene calls are TRBV7-8 and TRBJ2-5; 8 bases fit TRBD1. Germline lookup yields CDR1 SGHVS and CDR2 FQNEAQ. V lost 1 base to trimming and J lost 13 bases; unmatched junction nucleotides: 5. The CDR3 covers 12 residues. DNA of the CDR3: TGTGCCAGCAGCTTAGGGGCAGGGGGCATGTACTTC. Protein sequence: CASSLGAGGMYF.

The genes are TRBV7-3 and TRBJ2-2, with TRBD1 matching over 11 bases. The V and J ends lost 5 bases and 4 bases, in that order; junction bases with no gene match: 9. CDR1 and CDR2 (germline): SGHTA, FQGTGA. The CDR3 length is 17 residues. CDR3 coding DNA: TGTGCCAGCAGCCCACTTGGACAGGGGGCTGTCACCGGGGAGCTGTTTTTT. Translating gives CASSPLGQGAVTGELFF. The full variable domain, in which reference TRBV7-3 and TRBJ2-2 provide the parts outside the CDR3, is GAGVSQTPSNKVTEKGKYVELRCDPISGHTALYWYRQSLGQGPEFLIYFQGTGAADDSGLPNDRFFAVRPEGSVSTLKIQRTERGDSAVYLCASSPLGQGAVTGELFFGEGSRLTVL.

The chain joins TRBV10-3 to TRBJ1-2; a possible D gene is TRBD1 (6 bases). Germline-derived CDR1 and CDR2 are ENHRY and SYGVKD. Trimming removed 10 bases from V and 5 bases from J, with 20 bases in between. The CDR3 is 14 residues long. CDR3 nucleotides: TGTGCCAGCATCTCGAGGACAGCGGAGTATGGCTACACCTTC. It is translated as CASISRTAEYGYTF.

The chain couples TRBV7-3 to TRBJ1-2, with D hard to call. The CDR3 is made up of 14 amino acids. With 5 bases removed from V and 3 bases from J, the gap between germline ends came to 13 bases. CDR1 is SGHTA, CDR2 FQGTGA, per germline. Written as DNA, the CDR3 is TGTGCCAGCAGCCACCCCGTCGGCGACTATGGCTACACCTTC. It translates to CASSHPVGDYGYTF.

In its sample, this clonotype was seen a few times. V and J are TRBV11-1 and TRBJ1-1; D possibly corresponds to TRBD1 (5 bases). V lost 4 bases to trimming and J lost 5 bases, with 20 bases between them. Germline V gene sequence: CDR1 SGHAT, CDR2 FQDESV (reference sequence). The CDR3 has 16 amino acids. The DNA for the CDR3 is TGTGCCAGCAGCTCGAGTCTCAGGGACGGTAAGACTGAAGCTTTCTTT. It yields the protein CASSSSLRDGKTEAFF.